This T cell receptor (beta chain) is from a study of T cell responses to AZD1222 COVID-19 vaccine. Study-wide results and caveats: Regions 160-218 and 743-854 held dominance among vaccine-associated CD4 TCRs, which spanned spike.

This clone was counted once. Its matching antigen is unknown. With 4 bases removed from V and 10 bases from J, the gap between germline ends came to 14 bases. This CDR3 is built from 13 residues. Germline loops: CDR1 SEHNR, CDR2 FQNEAQ (reference sequence). Data came from immunoSEQ multiplex PCR; TCRdb stores just in-frame clones and leaves some out. The profile shows approximately 120,000 clones, about 83% of them singletons. The TCR was taken from an adult in good health. The material sequenced was peripheral blood, taken on day 0 of AZD1222 vaccination. The chain combines TRBV7-9 with TRBJ2-1; TRBD1 might be the D (6 bases). The chain's CDR3 is CASSSSYRDEQFF. For the CDR3, the DNA is TGTGCCAGCAGCTCCTCCTACAGGGACGAGCAGTTCTTC.